This TCR beta chain was identified during a study of molecular identifiers for immune sequencing clone quantification. MiXCR, applied by TCRdb to the PCR reads, yields one record per CDR3 protein. The sample carries about 510,000 distinct CDR3 sequences, around 23% recorded once. This clonotype was found many times. The CDR3 contains 15 residues. Germline values: CDR1 MNHEY, CDR2 SVGAGI. The V segment lost 6 bases and the J segment 8 bases; nucleotides outside the gene matches: 13. The V gene is TRBV6-5, the J gene TRBJ2-1, with 7 bases identical to TRBD2. This receptor was obtained from a human donor in good health. Some libraries in this study had Jurkat cell RNA spiked in. The sequencing sample was made of naive CD8+ T cells from blood, with Jurkat cell RNA spiked in. Subset noted: FACS-sorted CD8+CD4-CCR7+CD45RA+ naive T cells. CDR3 DNA sequence: TGTGCCAGCAGCCCTTTCCCGGGGGGTGTCTATGAGCAGTTCTTC. This encodes CASSPFPGGVYEQFF.